What follows are 26 T cell receptor beta chains derived from one specimen sequenced in a study of shared clonotypes between healthy human individuals. TCRdb keeps only in-frame clones here, not all; method: immunoSEQ multiplex PCR. Of hundreds of thousands of clones detected, approximately 96% appear once; the ten largest clones hold about 0.11%. Naive-designated CD8 cells lacked CD45RO, were positively enriched for CCR7, and omitted terminally differentiated effector memory CD45RA+ cells. Sample: naive CD8+ T cells sorted from blood. These receptors were taken from a woman aged 25-40 years in good health.

The J gene is TRBJ2-2, the V gene TRBV4-1, with 8 bases identical to TRBD1. From germline, CDR1 is MGHRA and CDR2 YSYEKL. The CDR3 sequence is 17 residues long. The ends lost 1 base at V and 5 bases at J; junction bases unmatched: 9. CDR3: CASSQGGQGAGTGELFF. The CDR3 DNA is TGCGCCAGCAGCCAAGGTGGTCAGGGGGCGGGTACCGGGGAGCTGTTTTTT.

This chain connects TRBV27 to TRBJ1-5; D call uncertain. The CDR3 has 14 amino acids. Germline V lookup: CDR1 MNHEY, CDR2 SMNVEV (reference sequence). Trimming pared 3 bases from V and 6 bases from J, leaving 12 bases between. CDR3: CASSLAGSGQPQHF. Written as DNA, the CDR3 is TGTGCCAGCAGTTTGGCGGGGTCGGGTCAGCCCCAGCATTTT.

The chain joins TRBV7-4 to TRBJ2-3; possible D gene TRBD1, 6 bases. The CDR3 has 17 amino acids. Germline V gene lookup returns CDR1 SGHVT and CDR2 SQSDAQ. Trimming pared 7 bases from V and 0 bases from J, leaving 20 bases between. The CDR3 loop is CASTLGRGSSSTDTQYF. CDR3 sequence (DNA): TGTGCCAGCACCTTGGGCAGGGGATCCTCTAGCACAGATACGCAGTATTTT.

The V gene is TRBV4-2, the J gene TRBJ2-7; 9 bases are a match to TRBD1. V shed 0 bases and J 1 base; nucleotides not matched to a gene: 4. In germline, CDR1 is LGHNA, CDR2 YNFKEQ. This CDR3 region has 16 residues. The CDR3 coding sequence is TGTGCCAGCAGCCAAGAGACAGGGGGGCAATCCTACGAGCAGTACTTC. Protein sequence: CASSQETGGQSYEQYF.

The CDR3 here is CASREVYEQYF. For the CDR3, the DNA is TGTGCCAGCAGAGAGGTCTACGAGCAGTACTTC. The rearrangement joins TRBV6-5 to TRBJ2-7; unclear D gene. CDR3 length: 11 amino acids. In germline, CDR1 is MNHEY, CDR2 SVGAGI. With 6 bases removed from V and 3 bases from J, the gap between germline ends came to 6 bases.

The V call is TRBV13, the J call TRBJ1-1, with TRBD1 identical over 8 bases. Germline values: CDR1 PRHDT, CDR2 FYEKMQ (reference sequence). The junction had 12 bases not matched to a gene; V was cut back by 5 bases and J by 4 bases. CDR3 size: 16 residues. The CDR3 nucleotides read TGTGCCAGCAGCACAGACAGGGGAACCCGTGGCACTGAAGCTTTCTTT. Translating it yields CASSTDRGTRGTEAFF.

This chain joins TRBV27 and TRBJ2-2, with D perhaps TRBD2 (6 bases). The CDR3 loop spans 19 amino acids. V was pared by 2 bases and J by 3 bases, with 22 bases between. CDR1 and CDR2 from the germline V gene are MNHEY and SMNVEV (reference sequence). CDR3 coding DNA: TGTGCCAGCAGTTTACATCCCTCCACTAGCATCGGGGACACCGGGGAGCTGTTTTTT. It specifies CASSLHPSTSIGDTGELFF.

The rearrangement uses TRBV28 and TRBJ2-7, with 7 positions matching TRBD2. The CDR3 spans 18 residues. The trim removed 1 base at V and 4 bases at J, leaving 16 bases unmatched. Germline CDR1 and CDR2: MDHEN and SYDVKM. This chain's CDR3 is CASSLSDIGAGDGYEQYF. As DNA, the CDR3 is TGTGCCAGCAGTTTATCGGATATCGGGGCGGGAGACGGGTACGAGCAGTACTTC.

V gene TRBV28 combines with J gene TRBJ2-7; D not certain. V lost 2 bases, J lost 7 bases, and 9 bases lay in between. The CDR3 has 12 residues. The V gene's germline CDR1 is MDHEN and CDR2 SYDVKM. The CDR3 spells CASSLIALEQYF. In DNA, the CDR3 is TGTGCCAGCAGTTTAATTGCTTTGGAGCAGTACTTC.

This chain joins TRBV11-2 and TRBJ2-1, with D perhaps matching TRBD2 (6 bases). V gave up 1 base and J gave up 8 bases, with 9 bases separating them. The CDR3 runs to 13 residues. The germline V gene has CDR1 SGHAT and CDR2 FQNNGV. The CDR3 spells CASSLVGSDEQFF. The CDR3 nucleotides read TGTGCCAGCAGCTTAGTCGGGAGTGATGAGCAGTTCTTC.

The rearrangement uses TRBV6-5 and TRBJ2-1, with D perhaps matching TRBD1 or TRBD2 (5 bases each). Per germline, CDR1 MNHEY and CDR2 SVGAGI. V dropped 4 bases and J dropped 4 bases, with 14 bases sitting between them. The CDR3 covers 15 residues. CDR3 sequence: CASSLLWGSYNEQFF. The CDR3 bases are TGTGCCAGCAGTTTACTCTGGGGGTCATACAATGAGCAGTTCTTC.

The chain carries TRBV27 and TRBJ2-1, with a weak D call TRBD2 (5 bases). Trimming removed 3 bases at V and 4 bases at J, with 10 bases between. The CDR3 spans 14 residues. In germline, CDR1 is MNHEY, CDR2 SMNVEV (reference sequence). CDR3 sequence reads: CASSLRRLYNEQFF. CDR3 DNA sequence: TGTGCCAGCAGTTTGCGGAGACTATACAATGAGCAGTTCTTC.

CDR3 region: CASSLLLAEGYNEQFF. CDR3 DNA sequence: TGTGCCAGCAGCCTACTACTAGCGGAGGGTTACAATGAGCAGTTCTTC. The rearrangement links TRBV11-2 to TRBJ2-1; TRBD2 matches at 8 bases. The CDR3 is 16 amino acids. Germline V gene lookup returns CDR1 SGHAT and CDR2 FQNNGV. With V trimmed by 5 bases and J by 4 bases, 10 bases remained unmatched. Combining the CDR3 with reference TRBV11-2 and TRBJ2-1 gives the whole variable domain EAGVAQSPRYKIIEKRQSVAFWCNPISGHATLYWYQQILGQGPKLLIQFQNNGVVDDSQLPKDRFSAERLKGVDSTLKIQPAKLEDSAVYLCASSLLLAEGYNEQFFGPGTRLTVL.

CDR3 residues: CASSLLGVGGGRDTYEQYF. DNA for the CDR3: TGTGCCAGCAGTTTATTAGGTGTAGGTGGCGGGAGGGATACCTACGAGCAGTACTTC. This chain links TRBV28 with TRBJ2-7, with 9 bases aligning to TRBD2. Germline CDR1 is MDHEN and CDR2 is SYDVKM. With V trimmed by 1 base and J by 2 bases, 15 bases remained unmatched. This CDR3 is built from 19 residues. Drawing the rest from reference TRBV28 and TRBJ2-7, the complete variable domain is DVKVTQSSRYLVKRTGEKVFLECVQDMDHENMFWYRQDPGLGLRLIYFSYDVKMKEKGDIPEGYSVSREKKERFSLILESASTNQTSMYLCASSLLGVGGGRDTYEQYFGPGTRLTVT.

This sequence joins TRBV4-1 and TRBJ2-2, with 8 bases aligning to TRBD1. The CDR3 consists of 16 residues. Germline CDR1 MGHRA, CDR2 YSYEKL. Germline trimming cut 3 bases from V and 5 bases from J; bases unmatched to any gene: 8. This CDR3 reads CASSQRQGMSTGELFF. The CDR3 region has the DNA TGCGCCAGCAGCCAGAGACAGGGGATGAGTACCGGGGAGCTGTTTTTT.

The CDR3 loop is CASILGQGIISNQPQHF. The CDR3 bases are TGTGCCAGCATCCTAGGACAGGGAATCATCAGCAATCAGCCCCAGCATTTT. The chain couples TRBV28 to TRBJ1-5; TRBD1 agrees at 8 bases. The V segment lost 7 bases and the J segment 1 base; nucleotides outside the gene matches: 12. CDR1 and CDR2 (germline): MDHEN, SYDVKM. The CDR3 has 17 residues.

The chain uses TRBV2 and TRBJ1-1, with D perhaps matching TRBD1 (6 bases). The CDR3 totals 17 residues. The V and J ends lost 7 bases and 0 bases respectively, with 21 bases between them. The germline V gene has CDR1 SNHLY and CDR2 FYNNEI. In DNA form, the CDR3 reads TGTGCCAGCATACCAGGAGGGGGTCCTATAATGAACACTGAAGCTTTCTTT. Its protein product is CASIPGGGPIMNTEAFF.

The chain employs TRBV5-1 and TRBJ1-2; D remains ambiguous. Germline assignment: CDR1 SGHRS and CDR2 YFSETQ. The CDR3 contains 11 residues. Trimming pared 4 bases from V and 4 bases from J, leaving 5 bases between. The CDR3 region is CASSPAYGYTF. In nucleotides, the CDR3 is TGCGCCAGCAGCCCAGCCTATGGCTACACCTTC.

The genes are TRBV6-1 and TRBJ1-5; D gene ambiguous. This CDR3 spans 18 amino acids. Trimming removed 3 bases at V and 0 bases at J, with 18 bases between. Looked up from germline, CDR1 is MNHNS and CDR2 is SASEGT. As DNA, the CDR3 is TGTGCCAGCAGTGAGGGATGGACTGCAGGTGTTAGCAATCAGCCCCAGCATTTT. It encodes CASSEGWTAGVSNQPQHF.

This chain links TRBV5-1 with TRBJ2-7, with D possibly being TRBD1 or TRBD2 (6 bases each). CDR1 is SGHRS and CDR2 is YFSETQ in the germline V gene. This CDR3 is built from 15 residues. V shed 0 bases and J shed 2 bases, with 12 bases lying between them. CDR3 coding DNA: TGCGCCAGCAGCTTGGGCGGGAAGGGGGCCTACGAGCAGTACTTC. Translation: CASSLGGKGAYEQYF.

The V and J genes are TRBV28 and TRBJ1-1, with D possibly matching TRBD1 (6 bases). This CDR3 has 14 residues. Germline CDR1 MDHEN, CDR2 SYDVKM. The ends were cut back, 2 bases at V and 3 bases at J, with 10 bases in the middle. The CDR3 DNA is TGTGCCAGCAGTTTAAAGGGGGACCACACTGAAGCTTTCTTT. Its translation is CASSLKGDHTEAFF. Filled out from reference TRBV28 and TRBJ1-1, the complete variable domain reads DVKVTQSSRYLVKRTGEKVFLECVQDMDHENMFWYRQDPGLGLRLIYFSYDVKMKEKGDIPEGYSVSREKKERFSLILESASTNQTSMYLCASSLKGDHTEAFFGQGTRLTVV.

The chain carries TRBV5-4 and TRBJ2-2; either TRBD1 or TRBD2 may supply D (5 bases each). Germline CDR1 is SGHNT and CDR2 is YYREEE (reference sequence). Trimming took off 0 bases at V and 4 bases at J, with 13 bases between the two ends. CDR3 length equals 16 residues. The CDR3 protein is CASSLAPGTSTGELFF. The DNA for the CDR3 is TGTGCCAGCAGCTTGGCCCCAGGGACGAGCACCGGGGAGCTGTTTTTT.

This rearrangement joins TRBV13 to TRBJ2-1, with D possibly TRBD2 on 5 matching bases. The V and J ends lost 5 bases and 9 bases respectively, with 17 bases between them. Per the germline V gene, CDR1 is PRHDT and CDR2 is FYEKMQ (reference sequence). The CDR3 consists of 14 residues. The CDR3 bases are TGTGCCAGCAGCGGATTAACGGAGGCGGGTGAGCAGTTCTTC. This codes for CASSGLTEAGEQFF.

V is TRBV5-6 and J is TRBJ1-4, with TRBD1 matching over 10 bases. V lost 4 bases to trimming and J lost 8 bases; unmatched junction nucleotides: 2. Germline CDR1 reads SGHDT; CDR2 reads YYEEEE. The CDR3 is 13 residues long. Here the CDR3 reads CASSLDRGEKLFF. The DNA for the CDR3 is TGTGCCAGCAGCCTGGACAGGGGGGAAAAACTGTTTTTT. The entire variable domain, with the rest obtained from reference TRBV5-6 and TRBJ1-4, is as follows: DAGVTQSPTHLIKTRGQQVTLRCSPKSGHDTVSWYQQALGQGPQFIFQYYEEEERQRGNFPDRFSGHQFPNYSSELNVNALLLGDSALYLCASSLDRGEKLFFGSGTQLSVL.

This clone was counted between two and nine times. This chain uses TRBV28 with TRBJ1-1; D gene ambiguous. V dropped 5 bases and J dropped 4 bases, with 23 bases sitting between them. This CDR3 has 17 amino acids. CDR1 and CDR2 (germline): MDHEN, SYDVKM. CDR3 protein: CASSPSAGLVAGTEAFF. The DNA for the CDR3 is TGTGCCAGCAGTCCCTCCGCGGGGTTAGTCGCCGGCACTGAAGCTTTCTTT. The complete variable domain, with remaining parts taken from reference TRBV28 and TRBJ1-1, reads DVKVTQSSRYLVKRTGEKVFLECVQDMDHENMFWYRQDPGLGLRLIYFSYDVKMKEKGDIPEGYSVSREKKERFSLILESASTNQTSMYLCASSPSAGLVAGTEAFFGQGTRLTVV.

The V call is TRBV5-1, the J call TRBJ2-7; TRBD2 might be the D (6 bases). The CDR3 length is 15 residues. The ends were cut back, 4 bases at V and 4 bases at J, with 18 bases in the middle. CDR1 and CDR2 (germline): SGHRS, YFSETQ. CDR3 loop: CASSPRELAWYEQYF. As DNA, the CDR3 is TGCGCCAGCAGCCCACGGGAACTAGCCTGGTACGAGCAGTACTTC.